This TCR beta chain was identified in a study of CD8+ T cells in alopecia areata. The study, taken as a whole, reports: Sharing of TCRs across patients appeared less clear than in mice, possibly for HLA-related reasons. Normal skin's resident alphabeta T cells are sequenced alongside lesional scalp T cells. Clonality in lesional scalp, especially alopecia totalis/universalis, exceeded that of normal scalp.

Per the germline V gene, CDR1 is KGHSH and CDR2 is LQKENI. CDR3 length: 15 amino acids. The V end lost 0 bases, the J end lost 9 bases, and 15 bases lay between the germline ends. RNA extraction was followed by reverse transcription into cDNA, which acted as the sequencing template. The protocol was immunoSEQ multiplex PCR, while the TCRdb copy is restricted to in-frame clones and leaves out a portion. The sample includes about 110,000 clones, 59% of them seen just once. Researchers picked out CD4+ and CD8+ T cells from PBMCs by sorting. In regard to this clone: Its target is unknown.

The TCR originated in a human donor in good health. The source material was CD8+ T cells sorted from blood. The V call is TRBV18, the J call TRBJ2-1, with D possibly TRBD1 on 6 matching bases. In DNA form, the CDR3 reads TGTGCCAGCTCACCACCGGTGAATCGAGGGGGTGAGCAGTTCTTC. It is translated as CASSPPVNRGGEQFF.